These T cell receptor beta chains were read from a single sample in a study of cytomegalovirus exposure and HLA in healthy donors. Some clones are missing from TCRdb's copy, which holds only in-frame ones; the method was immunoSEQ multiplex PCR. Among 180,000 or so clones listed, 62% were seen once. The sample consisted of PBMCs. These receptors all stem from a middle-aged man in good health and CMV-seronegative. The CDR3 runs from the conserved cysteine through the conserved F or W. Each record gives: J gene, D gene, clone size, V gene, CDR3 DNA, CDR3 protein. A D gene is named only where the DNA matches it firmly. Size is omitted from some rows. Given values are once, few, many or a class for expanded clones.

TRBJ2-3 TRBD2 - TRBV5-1 TGCGCCAGCAGAACTAGCGGGAGATCAGATACGCAGTATTTT CASRTSGRSDTQYF
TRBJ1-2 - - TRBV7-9 TGTGCCAGCAGCTTAGAAAGTGGTTGGAGGTATGGCTACACCTTC CASSLESGWRYGYTF
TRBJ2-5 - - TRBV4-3 TGCGCCAGCAGCCAAGATACTAGCAGGGAGACCCAGTACTTC CASSQDTSRETQYF
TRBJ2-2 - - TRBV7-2 TGTGCCAGCAGCTTAAGGCTAGCCGGTAAAGGGGAGCTGTTTTTT CASSLRLAGKGELFF
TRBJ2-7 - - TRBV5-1 TGCGCCAGCAGCTTGGGGGGGAGCCGGGGAGGAAACGAGCAGTACTTC CASSLGGSRGGNEQYF
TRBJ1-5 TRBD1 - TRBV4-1 TGCGCCAGCAGCCATCACTTTCCGGGACAGGGGCATCAGCCCCAGCATTTT CASSHHFPGQGHQPQHF
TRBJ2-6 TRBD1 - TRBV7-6 TGTGCCAGCAGTCAAAGCCCGCAGGGGGCGTTTTTTAACGTCCTGACTTTC CASSQSPQGAFFNVLTF
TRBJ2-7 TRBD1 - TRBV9 TGTGCCAGCAGCGTAGAACAGGGGTACGAGCAGTACTTC CASSVEQGYEQYF
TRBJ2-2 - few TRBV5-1 TGCGCCAGCAGCCCGGAGGGCGGGGTGGCCGGGGAGCTGTTTTTT CASSPEGGVAGELFF
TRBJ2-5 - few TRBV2 TGTGCCAGCAGTGGAGTGGGGGGGCGTGGAGAGACCCAGTACTTC CASSGVGGRGETQYF
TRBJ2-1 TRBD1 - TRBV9 TGTGCCAGCAGCGTAGAGGGCGGGACAGGGTTGGATGAGCAGTTCTTC CASSVEGGTGLDEQFF